What follows are 10 T cell receptor beta chains derived from one specimen sequenced in a study of T cells in women clearing cervical HPV infection. Method: immunoSEQ multiplex PCR; TCRdb's copy keeps in-frame clones and lacks some. The ten top clones account for about 4.6%, within a sample of tens of thousands of clones. The specimen sequenced was blood buffy coat. The receptors come from a woman between 18 and 70 years old with a cervical HPV16 infection that either progressed to CIN3+ or cleared (not recorded which).

With respect to this clone: The sequence runs out 3 residues before the end of the CDR3; the remainder is reconstructed from the germline J gene. This rearrangement joins TRBV6-4 to TRBJ2-2; 8 bases line up with TRBD2. Per the germline V gene, CDR1 is MRHNA and CDR2 is SNTAGT. V dropped 6 bases and J dropped 4; count of bases not matched to a gene: 4. The CDR3 loop spans 14 amino acids. Partial CDR3 DNA: TGTGCCAGCAGGGCCGGGACTAGCACCGGGGAG. This sequence encodes CASRAGTSTGE. The whole CDR3 protein reads CASRAGTSTGELFF.

As to this clone: The observed sequence ends 3 residues before the CDR3 terminus, with the missing tail filled in from the germline J gene. The rearrangement joins TRBV30 to TRBJ1-6; no clear D. The CDR3 spans 14 residues. Germline CDR1 GTSNPN, CDR2 SVGIG (reference sequence). V lost 2 bases and J 5 bases, leaving 10 bases between the germline ends. The CDR3 reads CAWSKGQNNSPLHF. CDR3 DNA, as far as it was read: TGTGCCTGGAGTAAGGGCCAGAATAATTCACCC.

On this clone itself: The read is 3 residues too short to cover the CDR3 end, so that end is filled in from the germline J gene. The chain combines TRBV15 with TRBJ2-7, with 9 bases matching TRBD1. The germline V gene has CDR1 LNHNV and CDR2 YYDKDF (reference sequence). The CDR3 consists of 15 residues. The junction had 6 bases not matched to a gene; V was cut back by 4 bases and J by 2 bases. The part of the CDR3 DNA that was read is TGTGCCACCAGCATTGAACAGGGGGCCACCTACGAG. Translating it yields CATSIEQGATYE. The whole CDR3 protein reads CATSIEQGATYEQYF.

To note about this clone: The read stops 3 residues short of the end of the CDR3; the missing end is completed from the germline J gene. This chain links TRBV30 with TRBJ1-2; TRBD1 matches at 8 bases. CDR1 is GTSNPN and CDR2 is SVGIG in the germline V gene (reference sequence). The CDR3 loop spans 14 amino acids. V was pared by 2 bases and J by 4 bases, with 6 bases of the junction left unmatched. The CDR3 loop reads CAWSPPGQGYGYTF. The sequenced part of the CDR3 DNA is TGTGCCTGGAGTCCCCCCGGACAGGGCTATGGC.

With regard to this clone: The read halts 3 residues ahead of the CDR3 end, with the missing end drawn from the germline J gene. The V call is TRBV18, the J call TRBJ1-2; D perhaps matches TRBD1 (6 bases). The CDR3 sequence is 14 residues long. From germline, CDR1 is KGHSH and CDR2 LQKENI. The chain's CDR3 is CASSPGQNYNDYTF. The CDR3 DNA, read in part, is TGTGCCAGCTCACCAGGACAGAACTACAATGAC.

Remarks on this clone: The observed sequence ends 3 residues before the CDR3 terminus, with the missing tail filled in from the germline J gene. The rearrangement joins TRBV3-1 (or the pseudogene TRBV3-2) to TRBJ1-3; D unresolved. Trimming left V 4 bases short and J 1 base short, with 2 bases between. Germline CDR1 reads LGHDT; CDR2 reads YNNKEL (reference sequence). The CDR3 length is 12 residues. The covered CDR3 bases are TGTGCCAGCAGCCCATCTGGAAACACC. Its protein product is CASSPSGNT. In full, the CDR3 is CASSPSGNTIYF.

Details on this clone: The missing CDR3 end, 3 residues past where the read stops, is filled in from the germline J gene. This chain joins TRBV5-5 and TRBJ1-5; 8 positions agree with TRBD1. V lost 5 bases, J lost 5 bases, and 9 bases stayed unmatched. Germline V gene data show CDR1 as SGHKS and CDR2 as YYEKEE (reference sequence). The CDR3 is 15 amino acids. CDR3 sequence: CASSRTGGRDQPQHF. The covered CDR3 bases are TGTGCCAGCAGTCGAACAGGGGGTCGAGATCAGCCC. The whole variable domain, filled in from reference TRBV5-5 and TRBJ1-5, reads DAGVTQSPTHLIKTRGQQVTLRCSPISGHKSVSWYQQVLGQGPQFIFQYYEKEERGRGNFPDRFSARQFPNYSSELNVNALLLGDSALYLCASSRTGGRDQPQHFGDGTRLSIL.

Regarding this clone: The sample holds other DNA sequences that translate to the same CDR3. CDR3 amino acids: CSARDPRRGRVDEQFF. The CDR3 bases that were read are TGCAGTGCTAGAGATCCCCGGAGGGGGCGGGTTGATGAG. The chain joins TRBV20-1 to TRBJ2-1, with D tentatively TRBD1 (7 bases). Read coverage stops 3 residues before the CDR3 terminus; the germline J gene supplies the remainder. Trimming left V 0 bases short and J 8 bases short, with 20 bases between. The CDR3 consists of 16 residues. Looked up from germline, CDR1 is DFQATT and CDR2 is SNEGSKA (reference sequence).

About this clone itself: The CDR3 is cut off 3 residues early in the read; its end comes from the germline J gene. The genes are TRBV4-2 and TRBJ2-3; 7 bases are a match to TRBD2. Trimming at V came to 4 bases and at J to 6 bases, leaving 7 bases not matched to a gene. The CDR3 spans 14 residues. Germline-derived CDR1 and CDR2 are LGHNA and YNFKEQ. The part of the CDR3 DNA that was read is TGTGCCAGCAGCCGACCGGGGGGAGAGGATACG. Translated, it gives CASSRPGGEDT. The full CDR3 protein reads CASSRPGGEDTQYF.

On this clone: From the germline J gene comes the end of the CDR3, since the read stops 3 residues before it. The chain recombines TRBV28 with TRBJ2-2; TRBD1 is a possible D gene (5 bases). V lost 5 bases, J lost 0 bases, and 16 bases lay in between. CDR1 and CDR2 (germline): MDHEN, SYDVKM. The CDR3 has 17 residues. The sequenced part of the CDR3 DNA is TGTGCCAGCAGTCGACAGCTAATGTTCGCGAACACCGGGGAG. Translated: CASSRQLMFANTGE. Given in full, the CDR3 is CASSRQLMFANTGELFF. Full variable domain (outside the CDR3, taken from reference TRBV28 and TRBJ2-2): DVKVTQSSRYLVKRTGEKVFLECVQDMDHENMFWYRQDPGLGLRLIYFSYDVKMKEKGDIPEGYSVSREKKERFSLILESASTNQTSMYLCASSRQLMFANTGELFFGEGSRLTVL.